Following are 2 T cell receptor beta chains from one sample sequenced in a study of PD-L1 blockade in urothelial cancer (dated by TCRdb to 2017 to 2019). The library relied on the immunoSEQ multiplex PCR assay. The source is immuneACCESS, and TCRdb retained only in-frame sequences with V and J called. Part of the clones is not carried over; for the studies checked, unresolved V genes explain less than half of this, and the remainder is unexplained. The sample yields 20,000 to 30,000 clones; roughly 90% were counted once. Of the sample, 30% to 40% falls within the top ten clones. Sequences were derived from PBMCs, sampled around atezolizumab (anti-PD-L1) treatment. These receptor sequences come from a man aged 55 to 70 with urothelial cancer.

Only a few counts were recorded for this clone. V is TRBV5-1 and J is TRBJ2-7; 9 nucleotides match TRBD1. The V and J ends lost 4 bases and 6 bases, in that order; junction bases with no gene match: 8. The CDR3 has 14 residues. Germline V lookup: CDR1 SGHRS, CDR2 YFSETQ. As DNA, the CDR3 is TGCGCCAGCAGCCCACTCTTGACAGGGGGCGAGCAGTACTTC. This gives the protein CASSPLLTGGEQYF.

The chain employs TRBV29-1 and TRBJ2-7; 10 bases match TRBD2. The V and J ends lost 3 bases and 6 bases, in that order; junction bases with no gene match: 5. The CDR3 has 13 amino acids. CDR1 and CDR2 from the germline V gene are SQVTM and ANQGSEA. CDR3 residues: CSVDQRGGREQYF. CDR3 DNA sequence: TGCAGCGTTGATCAGCGGGGGGGCCGCGAGCAGTACTTC.